The clone carrying this T cell receptor (beta chain) has more than one count but fewer than ten. These data belong to a study of blood T cell repertoires in COVID-19. Study details: There were acute and convalescent COVID-19 samples, and they came from the United States, Italy and Spain.

Produced via immunoSEQ multiplex PCR; TCRdb's table is partial and in-frame only. The sample shows about 210,000 clones, over 75% of them seen only once. The receptor was isolated from a human donor in a cohort sampled during active COVID-19. What was sequenced was peripheral blood.

This chain's CDR3 is CASSSLRLAGSYEQFF. The DNA for the CDR3 is TGTGCCAGCAGCTCCCTTAGGCTAGCGGGATCGTATGAGCAGTTCTTC. The V call is TRBV6-2 or TRBV6-3, the J call TRBJ2-1; 9 bases are a match to TRBD2. The V gene end was trimmed by 6 bases and the J gene end by 8 bases; junction bases not matched to a gene: 14. The CDR3 totals 16 residues. Germline V lookup: CDR1 MNHEY, CDR2 SVGEGT.